This T cell receptor beta chain appears in the sequencing data of a study of T cell responses to AZD1222 COVID-19 vaccine. Whole-study findings and limits: The peak T cell response came first, and repertoires were sampled only after it. Reportedly, nearly half of unique spike TCRs recognized epitopes outside B.1.351/B.1.1.7 mutations. Increases in Spike-specific TCR breadth and depth were seen after two AZD1222 doses.

V was trimmed by 3 bases and J by 7 bases, leaving 9 bases between them. The V gene's germline CDR1 is SEHNR and CDR2 FQNEAQ (reference sequence). The CDR3 has 12 residues. About this clone itself: Its target is unknown.

Assay: immunoSEQ multiplex PCR; the TCRdb copy retains only in-frame clones and omits some. The sample shows some 130,000 clones, approximately 84% of them seen only once. This TCR was sampled from an adult in good health. Sequencing was performed on peripheral blood, taken on day 0 of AZD1222 vaccination. The chain employs TRBV7-9 and TRBJ1-2, with D possibly matching TRBD1 (5 bases). The CDR3 coding sequence is TGTGCCAGCAGCTTGGGGGATTCTGGCTACACCTTC. This encodes CASSLGDSGYTF.